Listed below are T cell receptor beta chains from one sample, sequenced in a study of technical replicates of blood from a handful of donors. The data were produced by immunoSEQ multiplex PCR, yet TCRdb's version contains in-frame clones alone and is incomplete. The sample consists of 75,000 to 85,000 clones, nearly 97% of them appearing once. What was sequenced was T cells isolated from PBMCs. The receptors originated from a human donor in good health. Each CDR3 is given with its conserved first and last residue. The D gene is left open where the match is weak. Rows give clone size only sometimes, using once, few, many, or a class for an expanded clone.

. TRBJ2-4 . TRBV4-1 CASSQGTLGLAKNIQYF TGCGCCAGCAGCCAAGGGACTTTGGGCCTAGCCAAAAACATTCAGTACTTC
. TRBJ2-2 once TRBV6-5 CASSVQGSGELFF TGTGCCAGCAGTGTCCAGGGGTCCGGGGAGCTGTTTTTT
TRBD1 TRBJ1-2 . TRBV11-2 CASRGDSYYGYTF TGTGCCAGCAGGGGGGACAGCTACTATGGCTACACCTTC
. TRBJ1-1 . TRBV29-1 CSVELQGRSTEAFF TGCAGCGTCGAGCTACAGGGTAGGAGCACTGAAGCTTTCTTT
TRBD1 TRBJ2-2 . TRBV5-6 CASSLEGGVNTGELFF TGTGCCAGCAGCTTGGAAGGGGGCGTGAACACCGGGGAGCTGTTTTTT
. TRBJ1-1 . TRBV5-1 CASGGANTEAFF TGCGCCAGTGGGGGGGCGAACACTGAAGCTTTCTTT
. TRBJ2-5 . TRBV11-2 CASSLDLGAAQYF TGTGCCAGCAGCTTAGATTTAGGGGCGGCCCAGTACTTC
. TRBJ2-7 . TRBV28 CASSRRQTEQYF TGTGCCAGCAGTCGCCGACAGACCGAGCAGTACTTC
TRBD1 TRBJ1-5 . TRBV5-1 CASSQGAANQPQHF TGCGCCAGCTCCCAGGGGGCCGCCAATCAGCCCCAGCATTTT
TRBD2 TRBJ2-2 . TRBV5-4 CASSLAGGPKGAGELFF TGTGCCAGCAGCCTAGCGGGAGGGCCAAAAGGAGCCGGGGAGCTGTTTTTT
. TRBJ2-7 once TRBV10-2 CASSEGETKKGEQYF TGCGCCAGCAGTGAGGGGGAGACTAAGAAGGGCGAGCAGTACTTC
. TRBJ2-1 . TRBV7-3 CASSLLRETNEQFF TGTGCCAGCAGCTTATTACGGGAGACCAATGAGCAGTTCTTC
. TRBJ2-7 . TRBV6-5 CASSSGQSYEQYF TGTGCCAGCAGTTCAGGACAATCCTACGAGCAGTACTTC
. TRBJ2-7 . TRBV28 CASATHDGAYEQYF TGTGCCAGCGCGACACATGACGGGGCCTACGAGCAGTACTTC
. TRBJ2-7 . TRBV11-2 CASSFQGSLSEQYF TGTGCCAGCAGCTTTCAGGGATCCCTTAGTGAGCAGTACTTC
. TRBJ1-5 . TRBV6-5 CASSYYGGGQPQHF TGTGCCAGCAGTTACTATGGGGGCGGGCAGCCCCAGCATTTT
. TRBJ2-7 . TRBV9 CASSGRDSSYEQYF TGTGCCAGCAGCGGGAGGGACAGCTCCTACGAGCAGTACTTC
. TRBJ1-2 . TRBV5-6 CASSLAEGKAPYGYTF TGTGCCAGCAGCTTGGCGGAGGGTAAAGCGCCCTATGGCTACACCTTC
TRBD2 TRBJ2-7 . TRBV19 CASSFTSGSYEQYF TGTGCCAGTAGTTTCACTAGCGGCTCCTACGAGCAGTACTTC
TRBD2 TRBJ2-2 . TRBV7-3 CASSWTSGRETGELFF TGTGCCAGCAGCTGGACTAGCGGGAGAGAAACCGGGGAGCTGTTTTTT
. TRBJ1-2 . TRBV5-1 CASRPRYEGQYGYTF TGCGCCAGCAGACCAAGATACGAAGGACAGTATGGCTACACCTTC
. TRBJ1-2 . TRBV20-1 CSARGGYGYTF TGCAGTGCTAGGGGAGGATATGGCTACACCTTC
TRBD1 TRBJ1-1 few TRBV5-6 CASSSGQGAAEAFF TGTGCCAGCAGCTCGGGACAGGGGGCAGCTGAAGCTTTCTTT
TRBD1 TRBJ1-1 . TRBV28 CASSQTGGGNTEAFF TGTGCCAGCAGTCAAACAGGGGGCGGGAACACTGAAGCTTTCTTT
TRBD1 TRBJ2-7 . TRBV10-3 CAIRRQGSSYEQYF TGTGCCATCAGGCGACAGGGGTCCTCCTACGAGCAGTACTTC
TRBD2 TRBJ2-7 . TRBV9 CASSPIAGGPIFYEQYF TGTGCCAGCAGCCCTATAGCGGGAGGGCCCATATTCTACGAGCAGTACTTC
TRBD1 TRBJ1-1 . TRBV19 CASSTTGDTEAFF TGTGCCAGTAGTACTACAGGGGACACTGAAGCTTTCTTT
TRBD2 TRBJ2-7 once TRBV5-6 CASSLARLAGEQYF TGTGCCAGCAGCTTGGCCCGACTAGCAGGCGAGCAGTACTTC
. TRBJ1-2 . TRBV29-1 CSVVTPGGSGYTF TGCAGCGTTGTCACTCCGGGGGGCTCTGGCTACACCTTC
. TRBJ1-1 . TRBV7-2 CASSLGASNTEAFF TGTGCCAGCAGCTTAGGTGCTAGCAACACTGAAGCTTTCTTT
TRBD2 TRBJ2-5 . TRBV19 CASSPGTNYQETQYF TGTGCCAGTAGTCCCGGGACTAACTACCAAGAGACCCAGTACTTC
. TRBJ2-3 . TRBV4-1 CASSQNRPGLFTDTQYF TGCGCCAGCAGCCAAAATAGACCGGGACTGTTCACAGATACGCAGTATTTT
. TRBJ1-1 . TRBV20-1 CSAPTGGGAFF TGCAGTGCCCCTACGGGGGGCGGTGCTTTCTTT
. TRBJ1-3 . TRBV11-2 CASSRIRGGITGNTIYF TGTGCCAGCAGCAGGATTAGAGGGGGAATAACTGGAAACACCATATATTTT
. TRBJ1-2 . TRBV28 CASSSNRRWGYTF TGTGCCAGCAGTTCTAACAGGAGATGGGGCTACACCTTC
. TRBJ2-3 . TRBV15 CATSTPLGVADTQYF TGTGCCACCAGCACCCCTCTCGGAGTAGCAGATACGCAGTATTTT
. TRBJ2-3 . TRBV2 CAISRREDTQYF TGTGCCATAAGTAGAAGGGAGGATACGCAGTATTTT
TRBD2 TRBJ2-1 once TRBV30 CAWRGKGLAGVEQFF TGTGCCTGGAGGGGGAAGGGACTAGCGGGAGTAGAGCAGTTCTTC
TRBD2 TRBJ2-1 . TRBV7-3 CASSFTSGNNEQFF TGTGCCAGCAGCTTTACTAGCGGTAACAATGAGCAGTTCTTC
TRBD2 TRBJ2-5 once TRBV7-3 CASSPTSGQETQYF TGTGCCAGCAGCCCGACTAGCGGCCAAGAGACCCAGTACTTC